This TCR beta chain was recovered during a study of control samples from healthy donors and cancer patients. Germline loops: CDR1 MGHDK, CDR2 SYGVNS. V lost 3 bases and J lost 7, with 10 bases in between. The CDR3 loop spans 13 amino acids. Data came from immunoSEQ multiplex PCR; TCRdb stores just in-frame clones and leaves some out. The sample holds about 18,000 clones, approximately 80% seen once. A few counts support this clone. The clonotype originates from a woman aged 70 to 79 with lung cancer. The sequenced sample was PBMCs. The chain employs TRBV25-1 and TRBJ2-1; D remains unclear. CDR3 coding DNA: TGTGCCAGCAGTGATCAACTAATAAATGAGCAGTTCTTC. Protein sequence: CASSDQLINEQFF.